Listed below are T cell receptor beta chains from one sample, sequenced in a study of blood T cell repertoires in COVID-19. The table came from immunoSEQ multiplex PCR; TCRdb's copy has only in-frame clones and leaves some out. The sample carries some 90,000 clones, 72% recorded once. Sequencing input: peripheral blood. The source is a woman aged 55-70 years in a cohort sampled during active or convalescent COVID-19. Each CDR3 is given with its conserved first and last residue. The D gene is left open where the match is weak. Clone size appears in some rows only: once, few, many, or a class for an expanded clone.

j_gene: TRBJ1-5; d_gene: .; v_gene: TRBV20-1; abundance: .; CDR3nt: TGCAGTGCTAGTCAGGCCCCAAATCAGCCCCAGCATTTT; CDR3aa: CSASQAPNQPQHF
j_gene: TRBJ2-1; d_gene: TRBD2; v_gene: TRBV11-1; abundance: .; CDR3nt: TGTGCCAGCAGCTTAACGGGGGGGCGCAATGAGCAGTTCTTC; CDR3aa: CASSLTGGRNEQFF
j_gene: TRBJ1-3; d_gene: TRBD1; v_gene: TRBV23-1; abundance: .; CDR3nt: TGCGCCAGCAGACACAGGGGCTCCGGAAACACCATATATTTT; CDR3aa: CASRHRGSGNTIYF
j_gene: TRBJ1-3; d_gene: TRBD1; v_gene: TRBV9; abundance: .; CDR3nt: TGTGCCAGCAGTGGGGACAGTACTGGAAACACCATATATTTT; CDR3aa: CASSGDSTGNTIYF
j_gene: TRBJ1-1; d_gene: TRBD1; v_gene: TRBV10-3; abundance: .; CDR3nt: TGTGCCATCAGTGACACGACGACAGGGCTCACTGAAGCTTTCTTT; CDR3aa: CAISDTTTGLTEAFF
j_gene: TRBJ2-5; d_gene: .; v_gene: TRBV15; abundance: .; CDR3nt: TGTGCCACCAGCAGAGAGATGAGATTGCAGACCCAGTACTTC; CDR3aa: CATSREMRLQTQYF
j_gene: TRBJ1-1; d_gene: TRBD1; v_gene: TRBV25-1; abundance: .; CDR3nt: TGTGCCAGCAGTGCCCCTCGGACAGGGGACACTGAAGCTTTCTTT; CDR3aa: CASSAPRTGDTEAFF
j_gene: TRBJ1-1; d_gene: TRBD1; v_gene: TRBV5-1; abundance: .; CDR3nt: TGCGCCAGCAGCTTGGCTAAAACGGGACAGGGGTTCGGTGAAGCTTTCTTT; CDR3aa: CASSLAKTGQGFGEAFF
j_gene: TRBJ1-4; d_gene: .; v_gene: TRBV9; abundance: once; CDR3nt: TGTGCCAGCAGCGTAGGGGTCACAGCTAATGAAAAACTGTTTTTT; CDR3aa: CASSVGVTANEKLFF
j_gene: TRBJ1-3; d_gene: .; v_gene: TRBV25-1; abundance: .; CDR3nt: TGTGCCAGCAGTGACCAGACAGTCTCTGGAAACACCATATATTTT; CDR3aa: CASSDQTVSGNTIYF
j_gene: TRBJ2-7; d_gene: TRBD1; v_gene: TRBV3-1/TRBV3-2; abundance: .; CDR3nt: TGTGCCAGCAGCCAGGCTGGACAGGGGAGCGACGAGCAGTACTTC; CDR3aa: CASSQAGQGSDEQYF
j_gene: TRBJ1-4; d_gene: TRBD1; v_gene: TRBV28; abundance: .; CDR3nt: TGTGCCAGCAGTGGAACGGGACAGGGTAATGAAAAACTGTTTTTT; CDR3aa: CASSGTGQGNEKLFF
j_gene: TRBJ2-1; d_gene: TRBD2; v_gene: TRBV3-1/TRBV3-2; abundance: many; CDR3nt: TGTGCCAGCAGAGAAGACGGCGGGGGACTGGGGAATGAGCAGTTCTTC; CDR3aa: CASREDGGGLGNEQFF
j_gene: TRBJ2-6; d_gene: TRBD1; v_gene: TRBV10-3; abundance: .; CDR3nt: TGTGCCATCACTGCCGGACAGGGGTACTCTGGGGCCAACGTCCTGACTTTC; CDR3aa: CAITAGQGYSGANVLTF
j_gene: TRBJ2-7; d_gene: .; v_gene: TRBV2; abundance: .; CDR3nt: TGTGCCAGCAACCAAAGGGGCAGCTTAAGGACCTACGAGCAGTACTTC; CDR3aa: CASNQRGSLRTYEQYF
j_gene: TRBJ1-2; d_gene: .; v_gene: TRBV3-1/TRBV3-2; abundance: .; CDR3nt: TGTGCCAGCAGCCCCAGCAGGGGAATAATCTATGGCTACACCTTC; CDR3aa: CASSPSRGIIYGYTF
j_gene: TRBJ2-7; d_gene: TRBD2; v_gene: TRBV11-2; abundance: .; CDR3nt: TGTGCCAGCAGCCAGCGGGGGGGGGCCTACGAGCAGTACTTC; CDR3aa: CASSQRGGAYEQYF
j_gene: TRBJ2-2; d_gene: .; v_gene: TRBV5-6; abundance: .; CDR3nt: TGTGCCAGCAGCTTAGAGGTGGGGCCTAGAATCACCGGGGAGCTGTTTTTT; CDR3aa: CASSLEVGPRITGELFF
j_gene: TRBJ1-6; d_gene: TRBD1; v_gene: TRBV5-1; abundance: .; CDR3nt: TGCGCCAGCAGCCTAGAGACAGGGAATTATAATTCACCCCTCCACTTT; CDR3aa: CASSLETGNYNSPLHF
j_gene: TRBJ2-5; d_gene: TRBD1; v_gene: TRBV28; abundance: .; CDR3nt: TGTGCCAGCAGCCCCTGGGGACAGTCCCAAGAGACCCAGTACTTC; CDR3aa: CASSPWGQSQETQYF
j_gene: TRBJ2-3; d_gene: TRBD2; v_gene: TRBV3-1/TRBV3-2; abundance: few; CDR3nt: TGTGCCAGCAGTCGGACTAGCGTCAGCACAGATACGCAGTATTTT; CDR3aa: CASSRTSVSTDTQYF
j_gene: TRBJ1-5; d_gene: .; v_gene: TRBV5-6; abundance: once; CDR3nt: TGTGCCAGCAGCTTGGGGGGGGGCCTTAGCAATCAGCCCCAGCATTTT; CDR3aa: CASSLGGGLSNQPQHF
j_gene: TRBJ2-3; d_gene: TRBD2; v_gene: TRBV4-2; abundance: .; CDR3nt: TGTGCCAGCAGCATAGCGGGGGTATACACAGATACGCAGTATTTT; CDR3aa: CASSIAGVYTDTQYF
j_gene: TRBJ2-7; d_gene: .; v_gene: TRBV7-8; abundance: once; CDR3nt: TGTGCCAGCAGCCCCTGGGGCAGCTCCTACGAGCAGTACTTC; CDR3aa: CASSPWGSSYEQYF
j_gene: TRBJ2-3; d_gene: TRBD1; v_gene: TRBV5-1; abundance: .; CDR3nt: TGCGCCAGCCGAAGACAGGACAGGTCAGATACGCAGTATTTT; CDR3aa: CASRRQDRSDTQYF
j_gene: TRBJ2-4; d_gene: TRBD1; v_gene: TRBV29-1; abundance: .; CDR3nt: TGCAGCGTTGTTGACAGGGTGGCCAAAAACATTCAGTACTTC; CDR3aa: CSVVDRVAKNIQYF
j_gene: TRBJ2-7; d_gene: .; v_gene: TRBV19; abundance: .; CDR3nt: TGTGCCAGTAGTATTGGGCTGGCCTACACCTACGAGCAGTACTTC; CDR3aa: CASSIGLAYTYEQYF
j_gene: TRBJ2-6; d_gene: TRBD2; v_gene: TRBV9; abundance: .; CDR3nt: TGTGCCAGCAGCCCCCACCCCTCTAGCGGGGGGGCCTCTGGGGCCAACGTCCTGACTTTC; CDR3aa: CASSPHPSSGGASGANVLTF
j_gene: TRBJ2-7; d_gene: .; v_gene: TRBV7-6; abundance: .; CDR3nt: TGTGCCAGCAGCTTAGTGCCAGGGGACTACGAGCAGTACTTC; CDR3aa: CASSLVPGDYEQYF
j_gene: TRBJ2-5; d_gene: TRBD2; v_gene: TRBV7-2; abundance: .; CDR3nt: TGTGCCAGCAGCTTACATGGACTAGCGGGGGCAGAGACCCAGTACTTC; CDR3aa: CASSLHGLAGAETQYF
j_gene: TRBJ2-3; d_gene: TRBD1; v_gene: TRBV5-1; abundance: .; CDR3nt: TGCGCCAGCAGCCACCGACAGGGCAACACAGATACGCAGTATTTT; CDR3aa: CASSHRQGNTDTQYF
j_gene: TRBJ2-1; d_gene: .; v_gene: TRBV7-2; abundance: .; CDR3nt: TGTGCCAGCAGCTTATTAGGGGGGGTACCCTACAATGAGCAGTTCTTC; CDR3aa: CASSLLGGVPYNEQFF
j_gene: TRBJ1-1; d_gene: .; v_gene: TRBV18; abundance: once; CDR3nt: TGTGCCAGCTCCCTAGCCGGAGGGCACACTGAAGCTTTCTTT; CDR3aa: CASSLAGGHTEAFF
j_gene: TRBJ2-1; d_gene: TRBD2; v_gene: TRBV5-1; abundance: .; CDR3nt: TGCGCCAGCAGAACGGGGGGAGCGCACAATGAGCAGTTCTTC; CDR3aa: CASRTGGAHNEQFF
j_gene: TRBJ1-2; d_gene: TRBD1; v_gene: TRBV7-9; abundance: .; CDR3nt: TGTGCCAGCAGCTTGGAATCCGGGACAGGGGGCAGGATGGATGGCTACACCTTC; CDR3aa: CASSLESGTGGRMDGYTF
j_gene: TRBJ2-7; d_gene: TRBD1; v_gene: TRBV9; abundance: many; CDR3nt: TGTGCCAGCAGCGCCGAACCATCGACAGGGCCGTCCTACGAGCAGTACTTC; CDR3aa: CASSAEPSTGPSYEQYF
j_gene: TRBJ2-2; d_gene: TRBD1; v_gene: TRBV24-1; abundance: .; CDR3nt: TGTGCCACCAGTGATTCCCCGCTCGGCAGGGGGCGGACCGGGGAGCTGTTTTTT; CDR3aa: CATSDSPLGRGRTGELFF
j_gene: TRBJ2-5; d_gene: TRBD2; v_gene: TRBV5-1; abundance: once; CDR3nt: TGCGCCAGCAGCTCTAGCGGGGGTGAGACCCAGTACTTC; CDR3aa: CASSSSGGETQYF
j_gene: TRBJ1-2; d_gene: .; v_gene: TRBV6-5; abundance: .; CDR3nt: TGTGCCAGCAGACAACCAGGGGTAAACTATGGCTACACCTTC; CDR3aa: CASRQPGVNYGYTF